This T cell receptor beta chain originates from a study of CD8+ T cells in alopecia areata. Study-level background: Treated patients were given 5 to 10 mg oral tofacitinib twice daily. Tofacitinib ran 6 to 18 months, followed by 6 months off drug.

RNA, once extracted, was reverse transcribed into cDNA for use as the sequencing template. The table came from immunoSEQ multiplex PCR; TCRdb's copy has only in-frame clones and leaves some out. The repertoire has under 150,000 clones, roughly four fifths of them found once; the top ten carry around 25%. V lost 3 bases and J lost 6; bases outside the gene matches: 6. CDR3 length: 15 residues. CDR1 and CDR2 from the germline V gene are MRHNA and SNTAGT. Specified treatment: oral pan-JAK inhibitor, 5-10 mg twice daily. Remarks on this clone: Its antigen is as yet unknown.

Study-wide results and caveats: Higher clonality than in normal scalp was seen in lesional scalp, especially alopecia totalis/universalis. Only a single nonresponder existed, so baseline CD8+ expansion links stay unclear.

The TCR originated in a human donor with alopecia areata. The source material was CD8+ T cells sorted from blood, sampled at week 4, from a patient treated with tofacitinib. The rearrangement joins TRBV6-4 to TRBJ2-1; 9 bases match TRBD1. The CDR3 reads CASSEWTGDSNEQFF. In DNA, the CDR3 is TGTGCCAGCAGTGAGTGGACAGGGGATTCCAATGAGCAGTTCTTC.